This passage covers 5 T cell receptor beta chains from one sample sequenced in a study of blood T cell repertoires in COVID-19. Libraries were prepared by immunoSEQ multiplex PCR; TCRdb keeps only in-frame clonotypes and omits some of them. This sample has roughly 270,000 clones; 85% occur once, and the top ten carry 2% to 3%. The sequenced material came from PBMCs or T cells enriched from blood (not recorded which). Receptors were obtained from a woman aged 50 to 60 who had recovered from COVID-19.

The chain carries TRBV7-8 and TRBJ2-5, with D perhaps TRBD2 (7 bases). The CDR3 runs to 17 residues. Germline V lookup: CDR1 SGHVS, CDR2 FQNEAQ. Trimming removed 1 base from V and 5 bases from J, with 20 bases in between. DNA of the CDR3: TGTGCCAGCAGCTTAGTGGGGGCTAGCGGTCACCGGGAGACCCAGTACTTC. Amino acid sequence: CASSLVGASGHRETQYF.

The rearrangement uses TRBV29-1 and TRBJ2-2, with 8 bases fitting TRBD2. The CDR3 sequence is 14 residues long. Germline CDR1 reads SQVTM; CDR2 reads ANQGSEA. V trimming: 7 bases; J trimming: 2 bases; junction bases outside the gene matches: 6. CDR3 bases: TGCAGCGGACGGGGGACTAGAAACACCGGGGAGCTGTTTTTT. This sequence encodes CSGRGTRNTGELFF.

This clone was counted ten times or more. J is TRBJ1-1 and V is TRBV18; TRBD1 might be the D (6 bases). This CDR3 comprises 16 residues. Between the trimmed V and J ends, which lost 3 bases and 0 bases, there was a span of 14 bases. Germline loops: CDR1 KGHSH, CDR2 LQKENI. CDR3 sequence (DNA): TGTGCCAGCTCACCCCTCGGAGGACAGATGAACACTGAAGCTTTCTTT. Amino acid sequence: CASSPLGGQMNTEAFF. Filled out from reference TRBV18 and TRBJ1-1, the complete variable domain reads NAGVMQNPRHLVRRRGQEARLRCSPMKGHSHVYWYRQLPEEGLKFMVYLQKENIIDESGMPKERFSAEFPKEGPSILRIQQVVRGDSAAYFCASSPLGGQMNTEAFFGQGTRLTVV.

The gene calls are TRBV12-5 and TRBJ1-3; TRBD1 might be the D (5 bases). Looked up from germline, CDR1 is LGHNT and CDR2 is FRNRAP. The V end was cut by 1 base, the J end by 0 bases, with 16 bases between. The CDR3 consists of 18 residues. CDR3 sequence reads: CASGLGRVGGSSGNTIYF. For the CDR3, the DNA is TGTGCTAGTGGTTTGGGTAGAGTCGGGGGAAGCTCTGGAAACACCATATATTTT.

This rearrangement joins TRBV2 to TRBJ1-1; D gene uncertain. The CDR3 extends over 13 amino acids. V was shortened by 6 bases and J by 4 bases, with 12 bases between the two germline ends. Germline CDR1 and CDR2: SNHLY and FYNNEI. CDR3 residues: CASSAGWGTEAFF. The DNA of the CDR3 is TGTGCCAGCAGCGCGGGTTGGGGCACTGAAGCTTTCTTT.